This TCR beta chain derives from a study of technical replicates of blood from several donors. The CDR3 is 19 residues long. With V trimmed by 0 bases and J by 0 bases, 8 bases remained unmatched. CDR1 SGHAT and CDR2 FQNNGV come from the germline V gene. This table comes from immunoSEQ multiplex PCR, and its TCRdb copy is limited to in-frame clones, with some not included. The sample contains approximately 60,000 clones, approximately 87% of which appear only once. The V call is TRBV11-2, the J call TRBJ2-5; 12 positions agree with TRBD1. The sequenced sample consisted of PBMCs. The source is a human donor in good health. Some clones in this sample may be carry-over from other donors' samples. CDR3 sequence (DNA): TGTGCCAGCAGCTTAGAGGGACAGGGGGCGCGAGGTTACCAAGAGACCCAGTACTTC. Its protein product is CASSLEGQGARGYQETQYF.